This TCR beta chain was recorded in a study of T cells after posttransplantation cyclophosphamide. Study results and limitations: Later post-transplant blood repertoires were often dominated by donor CD8+ memory clones.

This related bone marrow graft donor gave peripheral blood on the day of marrow donation. The CDR3 has 16 residues. Per germline, CDR1 SEHNR and CDR2 FQNEAQ (reference sequence). V lost 1 base and J 0 bases, leaving 10 bases between the germline ends. Here immunoSEQ multiplex PCR was the method, and the copy in TCRdb shows in-frame clones only, minus some. The sample lists some 21,000 clones; about 98% were seen once. As for this clone: Its target is not known.

This sequence joins TRBV7-9 and TRBJ2-1; weak D call: TRBD2 (6 bases). The clonotype comes from a man aged 40-55 years in good health, CMV-negative, and a related stem cell transplant donor. The sample taken for sequencing was naive CD8+ T cells sorted from PBMCs. The CDR3: CASSLGDFNSYNEQFF. The CDR3 coding sequence is TGTGCCAGCAGCTTAGGGGACTTCAACTCCTACAATGAGCAGTTCTTC.